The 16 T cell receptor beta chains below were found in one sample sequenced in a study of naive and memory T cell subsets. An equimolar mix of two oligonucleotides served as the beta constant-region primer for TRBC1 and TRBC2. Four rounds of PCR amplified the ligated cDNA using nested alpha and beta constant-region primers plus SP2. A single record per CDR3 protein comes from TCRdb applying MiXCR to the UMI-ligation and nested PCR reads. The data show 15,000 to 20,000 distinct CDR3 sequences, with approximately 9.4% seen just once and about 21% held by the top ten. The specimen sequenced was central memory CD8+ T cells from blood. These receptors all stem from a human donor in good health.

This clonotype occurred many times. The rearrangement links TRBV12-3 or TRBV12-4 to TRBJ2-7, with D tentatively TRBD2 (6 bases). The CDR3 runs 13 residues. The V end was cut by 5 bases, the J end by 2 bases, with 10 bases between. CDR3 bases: TGTGCCAGCAGTAGTAGCGGTCCCTACGAGCAGTACTTC. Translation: CASSSSGPYEQYF.

The chain's CDR3 is CATSDINQPQSDSNQPQHF. Written as DNA, the CDR3 is TGTGCCACCAGTGATATTAATCAGCCCCAGTCGGATAGTAATCAGCCCCAGCATTTT. The chain recombines TRBV24-1 with TRBJ1-5; D remains unclear. Trimming took off 3 bases at V and 4 bases at J, with 24 bases between the two ends. Per germline, CDR1 KGHDR and CDR2 SFDVKD. The CDR3 contains 19 residues.

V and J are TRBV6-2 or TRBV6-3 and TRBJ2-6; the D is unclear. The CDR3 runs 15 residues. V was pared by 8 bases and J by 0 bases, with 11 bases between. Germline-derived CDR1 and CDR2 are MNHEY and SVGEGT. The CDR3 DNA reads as TGTGCCAGCGGCTGGATCAGCTCTGGGGCCAACGTCCTGACTTTC. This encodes CASGWISSGANVLTF.

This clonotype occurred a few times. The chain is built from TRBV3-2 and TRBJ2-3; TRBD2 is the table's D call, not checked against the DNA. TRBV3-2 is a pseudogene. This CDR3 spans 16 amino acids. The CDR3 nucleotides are TGTGCCAGCAGCCAGTCCTTTGAGGGAGAACCCGATACGCAGTATTTT. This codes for CASSQSFEGEPDTQYF.

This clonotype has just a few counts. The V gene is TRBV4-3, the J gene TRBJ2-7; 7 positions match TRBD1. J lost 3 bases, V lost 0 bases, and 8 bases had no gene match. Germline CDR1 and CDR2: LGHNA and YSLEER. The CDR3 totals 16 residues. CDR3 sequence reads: CASSQETRRQGYEQYF. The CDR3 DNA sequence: TGCGCCAGCAGCCAAGAGACCCGGCGACAGGGCTACGAGCAGTACTTC.

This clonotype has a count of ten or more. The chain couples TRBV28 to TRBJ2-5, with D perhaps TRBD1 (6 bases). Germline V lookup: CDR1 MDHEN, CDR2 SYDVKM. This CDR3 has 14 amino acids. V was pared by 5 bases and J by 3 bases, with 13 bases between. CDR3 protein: CASSTWTEKETQYF. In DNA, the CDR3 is TGTGCCAGCAGTACCTGGACAGAGAAAGAGACCCAGTACTTC.

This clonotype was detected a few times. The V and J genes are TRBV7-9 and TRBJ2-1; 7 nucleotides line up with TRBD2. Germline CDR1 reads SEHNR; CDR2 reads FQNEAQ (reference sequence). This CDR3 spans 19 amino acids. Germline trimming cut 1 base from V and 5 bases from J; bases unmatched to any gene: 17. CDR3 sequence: CASSLVASQGLVLNNEQFF. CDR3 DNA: TGTGCCAGCAGCTTAGTTGCAAGCCAAGGACTAGTATTGAACAATGAGCAGTTCTTC.

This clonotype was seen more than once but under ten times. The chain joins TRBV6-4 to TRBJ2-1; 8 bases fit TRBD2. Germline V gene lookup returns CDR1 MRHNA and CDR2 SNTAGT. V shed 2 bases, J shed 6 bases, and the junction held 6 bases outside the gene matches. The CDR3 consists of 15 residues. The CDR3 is CASSDELAAPNEQFF. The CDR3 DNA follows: TGTGCCAGCAGTGACGAACTAGCGGCCCCCAATGAGCAGTTCTTC.

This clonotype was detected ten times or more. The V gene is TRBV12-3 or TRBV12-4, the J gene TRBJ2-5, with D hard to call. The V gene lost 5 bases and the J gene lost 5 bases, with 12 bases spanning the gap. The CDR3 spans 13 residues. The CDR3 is CASSEPEGETQYF. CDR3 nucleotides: TGTGCCAGCAGTGAACCGGAAGGGGAGACCCAGTACTTC.

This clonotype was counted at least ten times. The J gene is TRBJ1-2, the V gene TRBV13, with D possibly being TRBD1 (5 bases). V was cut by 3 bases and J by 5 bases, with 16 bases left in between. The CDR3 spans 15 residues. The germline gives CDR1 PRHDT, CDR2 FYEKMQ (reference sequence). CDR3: CASSFLQGDGYGYTF. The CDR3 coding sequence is TGTGCCAGCAGCTTTCTTCAAGGGGATGGTTATGGCTACACCTTC.

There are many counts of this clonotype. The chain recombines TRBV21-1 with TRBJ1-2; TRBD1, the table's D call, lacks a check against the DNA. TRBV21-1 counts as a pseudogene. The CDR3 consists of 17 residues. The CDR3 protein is CASSKEGGQGALYGYTF. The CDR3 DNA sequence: TGTGCCAGCAGCAAAGAGGGAGGACAGGGGGCACTCTATGGCTACACCTTC.

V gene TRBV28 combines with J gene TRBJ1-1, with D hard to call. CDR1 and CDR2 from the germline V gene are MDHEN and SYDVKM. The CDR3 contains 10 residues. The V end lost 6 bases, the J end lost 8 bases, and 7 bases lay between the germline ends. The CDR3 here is CASRDVEAFF. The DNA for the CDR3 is TGTGCCAGCAGGGACGTGGAAGCTTTCTTT.

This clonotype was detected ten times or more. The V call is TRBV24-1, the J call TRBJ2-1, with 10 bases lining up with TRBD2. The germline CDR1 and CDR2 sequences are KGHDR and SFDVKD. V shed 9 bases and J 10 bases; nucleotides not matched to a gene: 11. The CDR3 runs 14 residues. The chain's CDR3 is CATRRAGGDSEQFF. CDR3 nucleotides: TGTGCCACCCGGAGAGCGGGAGGGGATTCGGAGCAGTTCTTC.

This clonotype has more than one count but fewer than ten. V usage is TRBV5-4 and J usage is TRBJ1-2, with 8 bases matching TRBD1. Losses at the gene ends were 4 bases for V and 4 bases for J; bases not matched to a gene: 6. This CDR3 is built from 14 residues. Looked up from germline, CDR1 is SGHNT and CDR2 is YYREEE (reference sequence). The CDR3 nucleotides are TGTGCCAGCAGCAACCGGACAGGGATCTATGGCTACACCTTC. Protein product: CASSNRTGIYGYTF. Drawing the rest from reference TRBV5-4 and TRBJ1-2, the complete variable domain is ETGVTQSPTHLIKTRGQQVTLRCSSQSGHNTVSWYQQALGQGPQFIFQYYREEENGRGNFPPRFSGLQFPNYSSELNVNALELDDSALYLCASSNRTGIYGYTFGSGTRLTVV.

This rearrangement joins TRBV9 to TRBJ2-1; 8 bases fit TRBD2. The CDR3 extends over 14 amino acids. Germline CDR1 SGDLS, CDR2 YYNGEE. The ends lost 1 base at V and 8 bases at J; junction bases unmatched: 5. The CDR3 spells CASSVYGGADEQFF. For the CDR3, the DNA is TGTGCCAGCAGCGTATACGGGGGGGCTGATGAGCAGTTCTTC. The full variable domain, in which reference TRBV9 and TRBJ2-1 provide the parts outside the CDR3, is DSGVTQTPKHLITATGQRVTLRCSPRSGDLSVYWYQQSLDQGLQFLIQYYNGEERAKGNILERFSAQQFPDLHSELNLSSLELGDSALYFCASSVYGGADEQFFGPGTRLTVL.

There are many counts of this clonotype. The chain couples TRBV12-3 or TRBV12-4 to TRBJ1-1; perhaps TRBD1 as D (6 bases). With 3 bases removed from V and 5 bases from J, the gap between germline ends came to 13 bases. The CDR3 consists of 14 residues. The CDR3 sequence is CASSLSMGATEAFF. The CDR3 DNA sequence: TGTGCCAGCAGTTTGAGTATGGGGGCAACTGAAGCTTTCTTT.